Listed here is a single T cell receptor (beta chain). Its target is unknown. This PCR relied on a set of 60 Vbeta primers and 13 Jbeta primers. The assay was immunoSEQ multiplex PCR, and TCRdb's table has in-frame clones only and misses some. Of 100,000 to 150,000 clones in the sample, 60% to 80% are singletons; the top ten hold approximately 0.94%. CDR1 is SGDLS, CDR2 YYNGEE, per germline. The CDR3 loop spans 15 amino acids. V shed 3 bases and J 5 bases; nucleotides not matched to a gene: 7. This specimen belongs to a study of cytomegalovirus exposure and HLA in healthy donors. About the research overall: Tens of millions of unique TCRs, all from HLA-typed donors, were included in an early release of the data. Study conclusions and caveats: 87-base-pair reads could not separate some V segments, including TRBV6-2 and TRBV6-3. Some TCR beta chains (roughly 150 of them) were listed as cytomegalovirus-associated.

The clonotype comes from a woman aged 55-75 years in good health and CMV-seronegative. This sequence joins TRBV9 and TRBJ2-5, with 10 bases fitting TRBD1. Material for sequencing was PBMCs. The CDR3 bases are TGTGCCAGCAGCGCGGGACAGGGGATGAAGGAGACCCAGTACTTC. Its translation is CASSAGQGMKETQYF.